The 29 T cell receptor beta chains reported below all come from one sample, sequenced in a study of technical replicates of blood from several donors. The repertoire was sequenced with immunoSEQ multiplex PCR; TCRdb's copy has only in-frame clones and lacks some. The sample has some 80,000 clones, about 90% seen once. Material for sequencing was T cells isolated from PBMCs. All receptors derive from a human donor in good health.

CDR3 sequence reads: CATSGRQGSYEQYF. CDR3 DNA sequence: TGTGCCACCAGCGGAAGACAGGGCTCCTACGAGCAGTACTTC. The V gene is TRBV15, the J gene TRBJ2-7; 7 positions agree with TRBD1. With V trimmed by 5 bases and J by 0 bases, 4 bases remained unmatched. Germline lookup yields CDR1 LNHNV and CDR2 YYDKDF (reference sequence). This CDR3 is built from 14 residues.

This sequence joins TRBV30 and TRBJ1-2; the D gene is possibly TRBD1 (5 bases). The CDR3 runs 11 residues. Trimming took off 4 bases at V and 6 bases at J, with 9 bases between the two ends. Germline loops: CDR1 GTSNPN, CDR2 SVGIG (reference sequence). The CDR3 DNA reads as TGTGCCTGGACGGTAGGGGATGGCTACACCTTC. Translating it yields CAWTVGDGYTF.

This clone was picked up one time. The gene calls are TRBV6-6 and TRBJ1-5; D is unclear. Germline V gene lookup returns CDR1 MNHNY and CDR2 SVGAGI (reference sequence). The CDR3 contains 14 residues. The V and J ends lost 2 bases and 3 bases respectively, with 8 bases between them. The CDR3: CASSYGQNNQPQHF. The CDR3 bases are TGTGCCAGCAGTTACGGGCAGAACAATCAGCCCCAGCATTTT.

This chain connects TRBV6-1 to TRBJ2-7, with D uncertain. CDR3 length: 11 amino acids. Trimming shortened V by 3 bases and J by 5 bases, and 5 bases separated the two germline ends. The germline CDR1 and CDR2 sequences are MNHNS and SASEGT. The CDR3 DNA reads TGTGCCAGCAGTGATTCTAACGAGCAGTACTTC. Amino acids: CASSDSNEQYF.

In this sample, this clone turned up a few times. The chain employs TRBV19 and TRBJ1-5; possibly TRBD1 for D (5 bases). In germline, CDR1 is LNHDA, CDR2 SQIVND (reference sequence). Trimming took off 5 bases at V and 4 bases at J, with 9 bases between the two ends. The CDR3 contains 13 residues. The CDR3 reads CASSPQGNQPQHF. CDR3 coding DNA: TGTGCCAGTAGTCCTCAGGGAAATCAGCCCCAGCATTTT.

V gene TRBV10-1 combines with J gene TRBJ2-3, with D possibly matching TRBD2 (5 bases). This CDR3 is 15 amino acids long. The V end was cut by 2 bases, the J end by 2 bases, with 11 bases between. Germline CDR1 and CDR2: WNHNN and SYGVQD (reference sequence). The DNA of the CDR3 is TGCGCCAGCAGTGAGCGGGGAAGGGTCACAGATACGCAGTATTTT. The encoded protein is CASSERGRVTDTQYF.

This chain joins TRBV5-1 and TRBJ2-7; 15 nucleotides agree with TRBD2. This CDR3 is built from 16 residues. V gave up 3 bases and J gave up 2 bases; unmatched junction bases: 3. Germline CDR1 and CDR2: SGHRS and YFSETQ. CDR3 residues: CASSSGTSGGTYEQYF. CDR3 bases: TGCGCCAGCAGCTCCGGGACTAGCGGGGGGACCTACGAGCAGTACTTC.

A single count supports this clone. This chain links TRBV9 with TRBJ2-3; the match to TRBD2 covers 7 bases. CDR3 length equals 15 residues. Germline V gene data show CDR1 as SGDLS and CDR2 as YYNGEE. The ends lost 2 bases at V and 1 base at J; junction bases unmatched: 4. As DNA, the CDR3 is TGTGCCAGCAGCGTCCGGGGGGTTGGCACAGATACGCAGTATTTT. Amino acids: CASSVRGVGTDTQYF.

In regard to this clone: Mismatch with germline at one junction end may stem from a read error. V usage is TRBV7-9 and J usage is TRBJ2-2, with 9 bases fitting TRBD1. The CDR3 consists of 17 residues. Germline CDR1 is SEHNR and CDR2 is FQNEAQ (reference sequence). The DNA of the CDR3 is TGTGCCAGCAGTTTAGGCCCGGGACAGGGAGACACCGGGGAGCTGTTTTTT. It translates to CASSLGPGQGDTGELFF.

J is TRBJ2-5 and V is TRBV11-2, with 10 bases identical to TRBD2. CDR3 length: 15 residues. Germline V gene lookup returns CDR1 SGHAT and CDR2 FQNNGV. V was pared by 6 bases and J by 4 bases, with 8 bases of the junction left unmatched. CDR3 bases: TGTGCCAGCAGTACTAGCGGGGCGAGGGCAGAGACCCAGTACTTC. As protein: CASSTSGARAETQYF.

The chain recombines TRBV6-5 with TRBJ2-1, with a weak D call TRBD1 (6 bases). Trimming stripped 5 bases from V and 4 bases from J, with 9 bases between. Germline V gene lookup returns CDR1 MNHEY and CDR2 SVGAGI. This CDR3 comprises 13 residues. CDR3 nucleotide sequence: TGTGCCAGCAGTATCGGGACATACAATGAGCAGTTCTTC. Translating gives CASSIGTYNEQFF.

This CDR3 is CASSYPDRGQETQYF. CDR3 nucleotides: TGTGCCAGCAGTTATCCGGACAGAGGTCAAGAGACCCAGTACTTC. The J gene is TRBJ2-5, the V gene TRBV6-6; tentatively, D is TRBD1 (6 bases). The ends were cut back, 3 bases at V and 2 bases at J, with 13 bases in the middle. Germline loops: CDR1 MNHNY, CDR2 SVGAGI (reference sequence). The CDR3 covers 15 residues.

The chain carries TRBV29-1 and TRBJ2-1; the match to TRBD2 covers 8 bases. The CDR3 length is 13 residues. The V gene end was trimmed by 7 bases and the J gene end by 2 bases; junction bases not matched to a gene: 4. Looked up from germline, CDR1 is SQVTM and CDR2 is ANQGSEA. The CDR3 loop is CSGTAGAYNEQFF. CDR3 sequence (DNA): TGCAGCGGGACAGCGGGAGCCTACAATGAGCAGTTCTTC.

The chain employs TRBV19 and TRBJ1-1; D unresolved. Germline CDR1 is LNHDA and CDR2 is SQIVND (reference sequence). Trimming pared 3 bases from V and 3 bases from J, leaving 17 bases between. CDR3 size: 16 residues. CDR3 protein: CASSIFWGGRDTEAFF. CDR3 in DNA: TGTGCCAGTAGTATTTTCTGGGGAGGACGTGACACTGAAGCTTTCTTT. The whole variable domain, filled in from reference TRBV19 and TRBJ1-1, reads DGGITQSPKYLFRKEGQNVTLSCEQNLNHDAMYWYRQDPGQGLRLIYYSQIVNDFQKGDIAEGYSVSREKKESFPLTVTSAQKNPTAFYLCASSIFWGGRDTEAFFGQGTRLTVV.

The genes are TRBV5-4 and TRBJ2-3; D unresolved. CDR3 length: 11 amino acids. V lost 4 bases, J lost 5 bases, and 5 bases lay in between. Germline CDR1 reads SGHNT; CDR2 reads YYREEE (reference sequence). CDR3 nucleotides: TGTGCCAGCAGCCAGTTAGATACGCAGTATTTT. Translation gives CASSQLDTQYF. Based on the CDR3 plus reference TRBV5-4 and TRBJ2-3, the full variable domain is ETGVTQSPTHLIKTRGQQVTLRCSSQSGHNTVSWYQQALGQGPQFIFQYYREEENGRGNFPPRFSGLQFPNYSSELNVNALELDDSALYLCASSQLDTQYFGPGTRLTVL.

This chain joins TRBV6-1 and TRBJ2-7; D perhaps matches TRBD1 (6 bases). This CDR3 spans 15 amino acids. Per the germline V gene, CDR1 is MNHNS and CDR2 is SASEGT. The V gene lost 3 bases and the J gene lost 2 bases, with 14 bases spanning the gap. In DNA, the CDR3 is TGTGCCAGCAGTGAGCCCGTCACAGGGACCTACGAGCAGTACTTC. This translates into CASSEPVTGTYEQYF.

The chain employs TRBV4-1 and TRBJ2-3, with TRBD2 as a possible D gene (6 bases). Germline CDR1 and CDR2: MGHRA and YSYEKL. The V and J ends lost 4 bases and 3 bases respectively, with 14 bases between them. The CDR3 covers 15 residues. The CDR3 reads CASSPARAGTDTQYF. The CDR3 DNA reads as TGCGCCAGCAGCCCGGCGAGGGCGGGAACAGATACGCAGTATTTT.

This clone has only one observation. The CDR3 protein is CSVRGTGSDYTGELFF. The CDR3 DNA follows: TGCAGCGTTCGTGGGACAGGGTCGGACTACACCGGGGAGCTGTTTTTT. The rearrangement links TRBV29-1 to TRBJ2-2, with 9 bases aligning to TRBD1. J gave up 3 bases and V 5 bases, and 10 bases lay outside the gene matches. Per the germline V gene, CDR1 is SQVTM and CDR2 is ANQGSEA. This CDR3 contains 16 residues.

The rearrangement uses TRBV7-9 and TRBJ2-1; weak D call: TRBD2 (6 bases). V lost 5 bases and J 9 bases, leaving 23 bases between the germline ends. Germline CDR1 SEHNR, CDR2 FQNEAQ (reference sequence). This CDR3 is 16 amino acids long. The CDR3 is CASSATGTLPYSEQFF. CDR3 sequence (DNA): TGTGCCAGCAGCGCCACCGGGACTCTCCCTTACTCTGAGCAGTTCTTC.

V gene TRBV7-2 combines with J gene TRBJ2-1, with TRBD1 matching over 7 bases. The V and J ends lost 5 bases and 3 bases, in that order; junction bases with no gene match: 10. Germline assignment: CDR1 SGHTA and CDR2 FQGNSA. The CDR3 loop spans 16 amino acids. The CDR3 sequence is CASSARTGTDYNEQFF. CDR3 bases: TGTGCCAGCAGCGCCCGAACCGGGACAGACTACAATGAGCAGTTCTTC.

CDR3 sequence: CASSASGSQETQYF. CDR3 sequence (DNA): TGTGCCAGCAGCGCGTCGGGATCTCAAGAGACCCAGTACTTC. The chain has TRBV9 and TRBJ2-5; TRBD2 is a possible D gene (5 bases). CDR1 SGDLS and CDR2 YYNGEE come from the germline V gene. CDR3 length equals 14 residues. With 3 bases removed from V and 2 bases from J, the gap between germline ends came to 11 bases.

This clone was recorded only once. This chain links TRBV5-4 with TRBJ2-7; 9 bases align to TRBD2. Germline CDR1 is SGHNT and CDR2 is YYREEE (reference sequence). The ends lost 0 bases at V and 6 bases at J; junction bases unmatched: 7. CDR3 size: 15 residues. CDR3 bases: TGTGCCAGCAGCTTGGCCGTAGCGGGAGTGAGCGAGCAGTACTTC. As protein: CASSLAVAGVSEQYF.

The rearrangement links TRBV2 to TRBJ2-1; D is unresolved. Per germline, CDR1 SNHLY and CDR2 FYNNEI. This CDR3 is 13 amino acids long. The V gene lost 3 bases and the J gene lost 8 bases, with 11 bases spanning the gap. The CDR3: CASSDIQYDEQFF. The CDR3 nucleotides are TGTGCCAGCAGTGATATCCAGTACGATGAGCAGTTCTTC.

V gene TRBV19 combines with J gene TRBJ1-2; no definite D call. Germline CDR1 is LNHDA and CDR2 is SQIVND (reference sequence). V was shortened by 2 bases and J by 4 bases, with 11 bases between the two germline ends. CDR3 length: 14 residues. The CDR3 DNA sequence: TGTGCCAGTAGTATATTGTCAAGCTTCTATGGCTACACCTTC. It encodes CASSILSSFYGYTF.

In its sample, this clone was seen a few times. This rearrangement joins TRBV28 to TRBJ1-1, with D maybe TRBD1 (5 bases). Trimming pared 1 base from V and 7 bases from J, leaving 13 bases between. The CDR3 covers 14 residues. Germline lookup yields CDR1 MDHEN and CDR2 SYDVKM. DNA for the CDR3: TGTGCCAGCAGTTTATTCGGGGGGAGGGATGAAGCTTTCTTT. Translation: CASSLFGGRDEAFF.

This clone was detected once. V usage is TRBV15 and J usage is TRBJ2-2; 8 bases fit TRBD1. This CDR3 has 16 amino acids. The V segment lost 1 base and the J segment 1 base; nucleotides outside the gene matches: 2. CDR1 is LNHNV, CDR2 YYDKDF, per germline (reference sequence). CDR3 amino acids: CATSRAGTGNTGELFF. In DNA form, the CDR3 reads TGTGCCACCAGCAGAGCGGGGACAGGGAACACCGGGGAGCTGTTTTTT. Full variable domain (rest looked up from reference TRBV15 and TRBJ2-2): DAMVIQNPRYQVTQFGKPVTLSCSQTLNHNVMYWYQQKSSQAPKLLFHYYDKDFNNEADTPDNFQSRRPNTSFCFLDIRSPGLGDTAMYLCATSRAGTGNTGELFFGEGSRLTVL.

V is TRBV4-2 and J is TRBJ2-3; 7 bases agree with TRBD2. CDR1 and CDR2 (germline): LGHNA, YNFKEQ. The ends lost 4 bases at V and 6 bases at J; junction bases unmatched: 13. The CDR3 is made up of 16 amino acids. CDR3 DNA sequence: TGTGCCAGCAGCCCTCTAGCCGGGAGGTGGGTTGATACGCAGTATTTT. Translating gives CASSPLAGRWVDTQYF.

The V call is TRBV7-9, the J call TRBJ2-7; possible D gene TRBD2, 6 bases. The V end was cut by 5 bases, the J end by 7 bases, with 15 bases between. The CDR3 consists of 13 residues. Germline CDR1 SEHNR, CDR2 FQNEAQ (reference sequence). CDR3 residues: CASSLVGGVEQYF. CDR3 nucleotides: TGTGCCAGCAGCCTCGTTGGAGGGGTAGAGCAGTACTTC. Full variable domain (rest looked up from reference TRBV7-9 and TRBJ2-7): DTGVSQNPRHKITKRGQNVTFRCDPISEHNRLYWYRQTLGQGPEFLTYFQNEAQLEKSRLLSDRFSAERPKGSFSTLEIQRTEQGDSAMYLCASSLVGGVEQYFGPGTRLTVT.

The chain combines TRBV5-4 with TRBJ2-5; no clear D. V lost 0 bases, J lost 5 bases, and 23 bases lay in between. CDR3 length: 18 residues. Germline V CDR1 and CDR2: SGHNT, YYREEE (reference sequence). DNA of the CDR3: TGTGCCAGCAGCTTGGACCCTATCCTGACTGAAATTGAGGAGACCCAGTACTTC. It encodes CASSLDPILTEIEETQYF.